The T cell receptor beta chain described here comes from a study of CD8 T cells in ankylosing spondylitis. Study-wide results and limits: Peripheral blood samples showed relatively rare disease-linked clones, and these clones were CD8+. Seemingly characteristic of ankylosing spondylitis blood was a TCR beta motif consisting of roughly 8 highly homologous variants. Disease-linked clones reportedly concentrated significantly in matched ankylosing spondylitis synovial fluid. Some motif variants were previously reported in reactive arthritis synovial fluid and blood.

As for this clonotype: Antigen: not known. Germline is not matched at one junction end, which may reflect a read error.

Quantitative 5'-RACE with molecular barcodes was used to make the TCR beta libraries. TCRdb processed the 5' RACE reads anew with MiXCR; each CDR3 protein has one entry. The sample contains roughly 670,000 distinct CDR3 sequences, roughly 19% of which appear only once. This CDR3 is 21 amino acids long. CDR1 MGHRA and CDR2 YSYEKL come from the germline V gene. Sequences were obtained from blood, either unsorted or a sorted T cell fraction (not recorded which). The source of this sequence is a male donor with ankylosing spondylitis. V usage is TRBV4-1 and J usage is TRBJ2-3, with TRBD2 matching over 14 bases. The CDR3 DNA reads as TGCTCCAGCAGCCAAGCAGGGTCTGGACTAGCGGGGGGACGGAGCACAGATACGCAGTATTTT. It encodes CSSSQAGSGLAGGRSTDTQYF.